Listed below are T cell receptor beta chains from one sample, sequenced in a study of T-cell memory formation after mild COVID-19. TCRdb reanalysed the 5' RACE reads using MiXCR and keeps one entry per CDR3 protein. Of hundreds of thousands of distinct CDR3 sequences in the sample, about a sixth were seen once. Specimen: PBMCs or a T cell subset sorted from them (not recorded which). The receptors come from an adult woman who had mild COVID-19 (a few samples of this study predate the infection). Cell type and time point are not known. Both conserved end residues are part of each CDR3. The D gene is left open where the match is weak. Size is stated for part of the rows, as once, few or many counts, or as a class when the clone is expanded.

D | J | size | V | CDR3 | DNA
NA | TRBJ2-7 | NA | TRBV4-2 | CASSPDFGLSYEQYF | TGTGCCAGCAGCCCGGACTTCGGGCTCTCCTACGAGCAGTACTTC
NA | TRBJ2-7 | NA | TRBV7-6 | CASSSLRGQSYEQYF | TGTGCCAGCAGCTCCCTGAGGGGCCAAAGCTACGAGCAGTACTTC
NA | TRBJ2-2 | NA | TRBV24-1 | CATREGGDTGELFF | TGTGCCACGCGAGAGGGAGGAGACACCGGGGAGCTGTTTTTT
TRBD2 | TRBJ2-1 | few | TRBV10-3 | CATVAGPSYNEQFF | TGTGCCACCGTAGCGGGGCCCTCCTACAATGAGCAGTTCTTC
TRBD1 | TRBJ2-2 | NA | TRBV4-2 | CASSQGQGAFGTGELFF | TGTGCCAGCAGCCAAGGACAGGGGGCCTTTGGCACCGGGGAGCTGTTTTTT
NA | TRBJ2-6 | many | TRBV29-1 | CSVHQDSGANVLTF | TGCAGCGTTCATCAGGACTCTGGGGCCAACGTCCTGACTTTC
TRBD1 | TRBJ2-7 | few | TRBV7-6 | CASSLDGTGDYEQYF | TGTGCCAGCAGCTTAGATGGGACAGGGGATTACGAGCAGTACTTC
NA | TRBJ2-3 | NA | TRBV20-1 | CSAYGSSDTQYF | TGCAGTGCGTACGGCTCAAGCGATACGCAGTATTTT
NA | TRBJ2-1 | NA | TRBV7-8 | CASSPGAGRTKAYNEQFF | TGTGCCAGCAGCCCTGGAGCTGGCAGGACCAAGGCCTACAATGAGCAGTTCTTC
TRBD1 | TRBJ2-3 | few | TRBV25-1 | CASSDPTGGISADTQYF | TGTGCCAGCAGTGATCCCACAGGGGGAATAAGCGCAGATACGCAGTATTTT
TRBD1 | TRBJ2-7 | few | TRBV29-1 | CSGGTGITSPYEQYF | TGCAGCGGGGGGACAGGGATTACCTCTCCCTACGAGCAGTACTTC
NA | TRBJ1-1 | NA | TRBV20-1 | CSALQGWSFAEAFF | TGCAGTGCCCTCCAGGGGTGGTCGTTTGCTGAAGCTTTCTTT